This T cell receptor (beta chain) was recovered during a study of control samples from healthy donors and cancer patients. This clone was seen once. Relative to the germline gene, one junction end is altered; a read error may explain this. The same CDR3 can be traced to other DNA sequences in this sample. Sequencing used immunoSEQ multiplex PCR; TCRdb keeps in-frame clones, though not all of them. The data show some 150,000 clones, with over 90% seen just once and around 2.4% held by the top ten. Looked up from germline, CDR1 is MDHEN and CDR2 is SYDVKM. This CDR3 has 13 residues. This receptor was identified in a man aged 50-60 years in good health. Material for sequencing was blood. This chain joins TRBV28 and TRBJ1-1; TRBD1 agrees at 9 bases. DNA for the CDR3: TGTGCCGGCAGACAGGGGGGTCGGACTGAAGCTTTCTTT. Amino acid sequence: CAGRQGGRTEAFF.